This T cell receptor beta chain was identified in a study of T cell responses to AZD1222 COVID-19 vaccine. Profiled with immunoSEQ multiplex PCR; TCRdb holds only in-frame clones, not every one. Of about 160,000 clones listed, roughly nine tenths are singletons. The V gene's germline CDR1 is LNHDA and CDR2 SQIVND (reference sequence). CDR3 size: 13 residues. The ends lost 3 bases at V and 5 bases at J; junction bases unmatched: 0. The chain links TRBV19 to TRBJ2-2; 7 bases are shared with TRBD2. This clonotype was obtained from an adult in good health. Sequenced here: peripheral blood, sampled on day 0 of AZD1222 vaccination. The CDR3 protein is CASSIGGTGELFF. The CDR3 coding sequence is TGTGCCAGTAGTATCGGGGGGACCGGGGAGCTGTTTTTT.